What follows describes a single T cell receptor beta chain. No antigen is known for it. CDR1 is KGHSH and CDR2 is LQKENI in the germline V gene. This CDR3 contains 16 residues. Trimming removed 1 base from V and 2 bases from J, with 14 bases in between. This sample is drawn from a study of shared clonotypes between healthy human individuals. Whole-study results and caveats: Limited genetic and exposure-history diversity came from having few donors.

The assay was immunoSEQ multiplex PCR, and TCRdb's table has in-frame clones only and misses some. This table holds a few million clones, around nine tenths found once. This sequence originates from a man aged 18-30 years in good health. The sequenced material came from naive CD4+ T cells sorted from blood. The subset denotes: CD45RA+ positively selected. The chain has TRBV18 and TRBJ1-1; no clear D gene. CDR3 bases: TGTGCCAGCTCACCACTTTTAATGGAGAGTAACACTGAAGCTTTCTTT. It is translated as CASSPLLMESNTEAFF.